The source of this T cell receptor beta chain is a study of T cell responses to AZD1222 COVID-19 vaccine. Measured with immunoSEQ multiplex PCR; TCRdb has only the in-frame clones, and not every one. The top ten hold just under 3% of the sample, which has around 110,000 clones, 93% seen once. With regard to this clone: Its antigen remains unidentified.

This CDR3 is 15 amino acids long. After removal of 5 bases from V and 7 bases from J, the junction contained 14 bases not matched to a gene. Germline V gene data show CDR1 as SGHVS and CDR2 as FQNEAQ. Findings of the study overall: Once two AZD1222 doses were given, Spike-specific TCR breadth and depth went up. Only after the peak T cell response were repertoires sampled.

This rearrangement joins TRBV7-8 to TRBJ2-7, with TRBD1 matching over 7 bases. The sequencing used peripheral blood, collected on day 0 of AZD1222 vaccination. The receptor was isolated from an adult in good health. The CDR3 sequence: CASSQGDSRTGEQYF. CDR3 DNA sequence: TGTGCCAGCAGCCAAGGGGACAGCAGAACGGGGGAGCAGTACTTC.